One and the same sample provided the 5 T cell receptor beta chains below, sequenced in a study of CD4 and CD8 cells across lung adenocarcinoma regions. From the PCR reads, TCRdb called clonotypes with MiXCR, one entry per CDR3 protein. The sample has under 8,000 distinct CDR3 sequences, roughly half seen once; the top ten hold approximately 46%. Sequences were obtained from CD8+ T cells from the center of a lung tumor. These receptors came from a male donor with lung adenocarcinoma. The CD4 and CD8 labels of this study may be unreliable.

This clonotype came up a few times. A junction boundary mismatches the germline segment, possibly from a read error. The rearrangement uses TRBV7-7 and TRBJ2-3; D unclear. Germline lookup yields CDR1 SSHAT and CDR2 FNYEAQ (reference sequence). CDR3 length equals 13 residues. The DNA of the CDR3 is TGTGCTAGCAGCTTGAGTCTCACAGATACGCAGTATTTT. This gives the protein CASSLSLTDTQYF.

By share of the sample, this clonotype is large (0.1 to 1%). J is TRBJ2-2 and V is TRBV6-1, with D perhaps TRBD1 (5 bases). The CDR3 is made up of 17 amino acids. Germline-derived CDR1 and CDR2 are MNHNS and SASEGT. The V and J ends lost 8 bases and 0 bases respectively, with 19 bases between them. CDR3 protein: CASGKQTGYPNTGELFF. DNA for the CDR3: TGTGCCAGCGGAAAGCAAACAGGTTACCCGAACACCGGGGAGCTGTTTTTT.

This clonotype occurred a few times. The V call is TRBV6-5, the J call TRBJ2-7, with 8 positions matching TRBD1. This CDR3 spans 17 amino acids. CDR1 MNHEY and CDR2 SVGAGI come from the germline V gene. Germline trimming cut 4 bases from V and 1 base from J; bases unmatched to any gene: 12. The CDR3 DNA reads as TGTGCCAGCAGTTTTGGGACAGGTGGATTTTGGTCCTACGAGCAGTACTTC. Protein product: CASSFGTGGFWSYEQYF.

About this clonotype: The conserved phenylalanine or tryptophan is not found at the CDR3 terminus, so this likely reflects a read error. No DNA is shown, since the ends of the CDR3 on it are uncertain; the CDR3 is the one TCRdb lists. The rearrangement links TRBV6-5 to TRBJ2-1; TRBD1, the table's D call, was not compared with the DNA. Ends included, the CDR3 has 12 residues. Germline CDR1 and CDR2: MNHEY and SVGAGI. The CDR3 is CASSYRGLRAVL.

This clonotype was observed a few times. The CDR3 DNA sequence: TGCGCCAGCAGCCAGATGCGCCCGACGGCGGGAGGGAGTAATGAGCAGTTCTTC. It codes for CASSQMRPTAGGSNEQFF. The gene calls are TRBV4-3 and TRBJ2-1; the match to TRBD2 covers 9 bases. V lost 3 bases and J lost 7; bases outside the gene matches: 16. Germline V lookup: CDR1 LGHNA, CDR2 YSLEER. The CDR3 sequence is 18 residues long.